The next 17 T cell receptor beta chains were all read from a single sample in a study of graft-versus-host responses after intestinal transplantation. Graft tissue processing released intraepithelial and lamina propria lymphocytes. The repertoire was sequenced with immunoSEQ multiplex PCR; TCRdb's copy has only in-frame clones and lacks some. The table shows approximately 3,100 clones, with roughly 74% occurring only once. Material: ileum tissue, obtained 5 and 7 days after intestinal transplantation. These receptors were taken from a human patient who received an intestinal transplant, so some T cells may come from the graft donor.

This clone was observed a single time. The CDR3 DNA is TGTGCCAGCAGTGGGACAGGGGGCACAGATACGCAGTATTTT. Translated: CASSGTGGTDTQYF. The chain is built from TRBV25-1 and TRBJ2-3, with 9 bases matching TRBD1. The CDR3 consists of 14 residues. Germline CDR1 and CDR2: MGHDK and SYGVNS. After removal of 4 bases from V and 1 base from J, the junction contained 0 bases not matched to a gene.

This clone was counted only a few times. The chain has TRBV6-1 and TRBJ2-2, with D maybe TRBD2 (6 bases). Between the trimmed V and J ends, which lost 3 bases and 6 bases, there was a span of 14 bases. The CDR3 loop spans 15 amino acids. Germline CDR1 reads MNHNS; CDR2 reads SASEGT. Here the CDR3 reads CASSEMRAGPGELFF. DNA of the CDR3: TGTGCCAGCAGTGAGATGAGGGCGGGACCCGGGGAGCTGTTTTTT.

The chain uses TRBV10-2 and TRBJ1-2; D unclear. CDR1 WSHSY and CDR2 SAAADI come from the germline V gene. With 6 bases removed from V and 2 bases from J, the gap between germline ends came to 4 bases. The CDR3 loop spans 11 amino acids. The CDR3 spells CASRTNYGYTF. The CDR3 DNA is TGCGCCAGCAGGACAAACTATGGCTACACCTTC.

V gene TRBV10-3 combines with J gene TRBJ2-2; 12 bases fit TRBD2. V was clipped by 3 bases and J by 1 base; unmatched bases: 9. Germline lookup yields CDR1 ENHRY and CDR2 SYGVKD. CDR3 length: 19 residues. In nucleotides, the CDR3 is TGTGCCATCAGTGATTTTATGACTAGCGGGAGAGGGAACACCGGGGAGCTGTTTTTT. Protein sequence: CAISDFMTSGRGNTGELFF.

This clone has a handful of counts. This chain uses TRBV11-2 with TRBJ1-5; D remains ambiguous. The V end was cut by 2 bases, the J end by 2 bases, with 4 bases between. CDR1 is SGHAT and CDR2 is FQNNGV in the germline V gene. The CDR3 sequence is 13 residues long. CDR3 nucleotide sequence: TGTGCCAGCAGCTTACAGGGCAATCAGCCCCAGCATTTT. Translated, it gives CASSLQGNQPQHF.

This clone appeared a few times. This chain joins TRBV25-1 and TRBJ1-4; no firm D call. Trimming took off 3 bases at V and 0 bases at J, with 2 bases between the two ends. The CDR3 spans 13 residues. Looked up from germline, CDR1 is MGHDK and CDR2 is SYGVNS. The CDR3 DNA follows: TGTGCCAGCAGTGACACAACTAATGAAAAACTGTTTTTT. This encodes CASSDTTNEKLFF.

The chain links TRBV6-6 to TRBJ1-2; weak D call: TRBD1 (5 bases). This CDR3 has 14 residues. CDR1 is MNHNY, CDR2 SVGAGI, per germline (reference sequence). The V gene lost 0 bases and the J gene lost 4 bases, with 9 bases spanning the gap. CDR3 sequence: CASSYSRGAYGYTF. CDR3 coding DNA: TGTGCCAGCAGTTACTCGAGAGGGGCCTATGGCTACACCTTC.

For the CDR3, the DNA is TGTGCCAGCAGTGACTCCGGGACAGGGGCAGATACGCAGTATTTT. Translation gives CASSDSGTGADTQYF. V and J are TRBV6-4 and TRBJ2-3; 10 positions match TRBD1. Trimming cost V 0 bases and J 4 bases; bases outside gene matches: 1. The CDR3 sequence is 15 residues long. The germline gives CDR1 MRHNA, CDR2 SNTAGT.

Written as DNA, the CDR3 is TGTGCCAGCAGTGAGTCCGGGACAGGGACAGATACGCAGTATTTT. It translates to CASSESGTGTDTQYF. This chain joins TRBV25-1 and TRBJ2-3; TRBD1 matches at 9 bases. This CDR3 region has 15 residues. Trimming removed 3 bases from V and 3 bases from J; junction bases left unmatched: 4. From germline, CDR1 is MGHDK and CDR2 SYGVNS.

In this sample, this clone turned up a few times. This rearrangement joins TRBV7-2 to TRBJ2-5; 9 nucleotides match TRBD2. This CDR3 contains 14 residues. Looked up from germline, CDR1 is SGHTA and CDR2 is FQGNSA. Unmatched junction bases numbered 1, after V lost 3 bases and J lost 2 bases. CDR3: CASSFSGGQETQYF. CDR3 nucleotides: TGTGCCAGCAGCTTCAGCGGGGGGCAAGAGACCCAGTACTTC.

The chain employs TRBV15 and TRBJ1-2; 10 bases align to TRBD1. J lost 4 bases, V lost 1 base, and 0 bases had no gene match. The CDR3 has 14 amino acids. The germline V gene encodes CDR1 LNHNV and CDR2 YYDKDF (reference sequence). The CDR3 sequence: CATSRGTGGYGYTF. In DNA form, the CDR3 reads TGTGCCACCAGCAGAGGGACAGGGGGCTATGGCTACACCTTC.

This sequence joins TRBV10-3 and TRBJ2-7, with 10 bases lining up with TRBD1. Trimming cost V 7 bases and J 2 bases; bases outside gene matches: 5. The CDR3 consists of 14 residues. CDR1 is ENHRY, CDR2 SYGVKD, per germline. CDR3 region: CAINDRGPTYEQYF. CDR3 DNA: TGTGCCATCAACGACAGGGGGCCCACCTACGAGCAGTACTTC.

DNA of the CDR3: TGTGCCAGCAGTGAAACAACAGGGGCCTCCCGGGACGAGCAGTACTTC. This translates into CASSETTGASRDEQYF. This chain connects TRBV25-1 to TRBJ2-7; TRBD1 agrees at 7 bases. The J segment lost 5 bases and the V segment lost 2 bases, leaving 12 bases of the junction unmatched. The CDR3 has 16 residues. Germline CDR1 and CDR2: MGHDK and SYGVNS.

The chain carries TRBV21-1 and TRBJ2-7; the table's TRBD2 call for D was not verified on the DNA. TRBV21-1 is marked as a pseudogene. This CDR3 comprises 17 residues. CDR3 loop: CASSKGSGSSPSYEQYF. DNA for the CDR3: TGTGCCAGCAGCAAGGGTAGCGGGAGCTCCCCCTCCTACGAGCAGTACTTC.

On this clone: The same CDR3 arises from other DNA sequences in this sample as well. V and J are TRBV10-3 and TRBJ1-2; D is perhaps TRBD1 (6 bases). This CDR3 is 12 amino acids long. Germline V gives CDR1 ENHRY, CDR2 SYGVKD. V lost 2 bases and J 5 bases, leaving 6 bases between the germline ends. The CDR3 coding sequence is TGTGCCATCAGTGAGACAGGGTATGGCTACACCTTC. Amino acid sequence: CAISETGYGYTF.

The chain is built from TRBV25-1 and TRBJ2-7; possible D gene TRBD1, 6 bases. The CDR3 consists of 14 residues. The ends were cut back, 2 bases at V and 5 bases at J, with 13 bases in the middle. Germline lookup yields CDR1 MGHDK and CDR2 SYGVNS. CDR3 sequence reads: CASSEGPRGDEQYF. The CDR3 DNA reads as TGTGCCAGCAGTGAAGGACCCAGGGGAGACGAGCAGTACTTC.

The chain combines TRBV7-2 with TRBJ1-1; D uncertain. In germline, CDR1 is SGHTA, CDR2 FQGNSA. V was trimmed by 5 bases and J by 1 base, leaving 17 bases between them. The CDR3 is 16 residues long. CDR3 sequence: CASSTWGPGRNTEAFF. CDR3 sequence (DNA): TGTGCCAGCAGCACATGGGGTCCCGGCAGGAACACTGAAGCTTTCTTT.